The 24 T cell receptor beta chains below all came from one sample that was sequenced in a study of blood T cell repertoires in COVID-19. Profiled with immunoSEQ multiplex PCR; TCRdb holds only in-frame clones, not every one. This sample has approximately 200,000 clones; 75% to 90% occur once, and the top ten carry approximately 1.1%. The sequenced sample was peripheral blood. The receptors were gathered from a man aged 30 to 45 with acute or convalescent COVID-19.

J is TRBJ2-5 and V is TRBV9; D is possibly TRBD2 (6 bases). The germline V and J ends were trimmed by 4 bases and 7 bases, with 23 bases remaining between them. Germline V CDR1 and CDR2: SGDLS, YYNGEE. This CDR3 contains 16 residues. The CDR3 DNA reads TGTGCCAGCAGCCTATCCGGGGAGGCTACACGAAGGACCCAGTACTTC. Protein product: CASSLSGEATRRTQYF.

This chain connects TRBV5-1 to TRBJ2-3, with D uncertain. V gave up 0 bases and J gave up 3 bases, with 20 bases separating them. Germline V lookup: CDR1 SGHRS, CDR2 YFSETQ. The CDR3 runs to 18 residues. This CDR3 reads CASSLAGTRPLGTDTQYF. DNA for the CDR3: TGCGCCAGCAGCTTGGCCGGTACGCGCCCCCTAGGTACAGATACGCAGTATTTT.

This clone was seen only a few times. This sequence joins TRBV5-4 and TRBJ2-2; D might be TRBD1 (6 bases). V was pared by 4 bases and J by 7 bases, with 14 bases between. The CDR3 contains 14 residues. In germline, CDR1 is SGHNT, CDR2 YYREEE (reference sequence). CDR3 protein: CASSPAQGDGELFF. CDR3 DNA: TGTGCCAGCAGCCCCGCACAGGGTGACGGGGAGCTGTTTTTT.

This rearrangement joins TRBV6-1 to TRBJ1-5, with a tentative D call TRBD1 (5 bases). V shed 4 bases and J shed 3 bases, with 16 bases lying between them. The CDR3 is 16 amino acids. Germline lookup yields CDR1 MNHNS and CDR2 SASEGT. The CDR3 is CASSAPYLGANQPQHF. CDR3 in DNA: TGTGCCAGCAGTGCCCCGTACCTTGGGGCCAATCAGCCCCAGCATTTT.

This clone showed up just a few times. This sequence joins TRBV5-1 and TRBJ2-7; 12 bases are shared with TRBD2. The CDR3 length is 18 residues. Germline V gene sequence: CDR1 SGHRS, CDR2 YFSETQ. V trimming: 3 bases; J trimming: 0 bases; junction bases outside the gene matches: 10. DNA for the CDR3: TGCGCCAGCAGCTATTACCCGGGACTAGCGGGTCTCTCCTACGAGCAGTACTTC. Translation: CASSYYPGLAGLSYEQYF.

DNA for the CDR3: TGTGCCAGCAGTTCCGGGACATCAGGCACAGATACGCAGTATTTT. It codes for CASSSGTSGTDTQYF. The rearrangement joins TRBV27 to TRBJ2-3, with D perhaps matching TRBD1 (6 bases). Germline CDR1 MNHEY, CDR2 SMNVEV (reference sequence). The CDR3 is 15 amino acids. Trimming cost V 4 bases and J 1 base, with 12 bases left between them.

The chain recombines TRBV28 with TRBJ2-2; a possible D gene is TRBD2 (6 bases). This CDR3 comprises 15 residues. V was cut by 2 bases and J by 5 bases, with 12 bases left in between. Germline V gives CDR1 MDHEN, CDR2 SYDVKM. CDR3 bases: TGTGCCAGCAGTTTACCGGGAGTTAGGACCGGGGAGCTGTTTTTT. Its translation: CASSLPGVRTGELFF.

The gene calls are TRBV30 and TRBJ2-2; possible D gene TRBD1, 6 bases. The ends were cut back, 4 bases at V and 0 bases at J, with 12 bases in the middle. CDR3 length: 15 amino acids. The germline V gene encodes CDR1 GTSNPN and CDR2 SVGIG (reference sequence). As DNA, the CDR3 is TGTGCCTGGACCTGGACAGAGGCGAACACCGGGGAGCTGTTTTTT. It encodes CAWTWTEANTGELFF. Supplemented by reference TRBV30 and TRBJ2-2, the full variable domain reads SQTIHQWPATLVQPVGSPLSLECTVEGTSNPNLYWYRQAAGRGLQLLFYSVGIGQISSEVPQNLSASRPQDRQFILSSKKLLLSDSGFYLCAWTWTEANTGELFFGEGSRLTVL.

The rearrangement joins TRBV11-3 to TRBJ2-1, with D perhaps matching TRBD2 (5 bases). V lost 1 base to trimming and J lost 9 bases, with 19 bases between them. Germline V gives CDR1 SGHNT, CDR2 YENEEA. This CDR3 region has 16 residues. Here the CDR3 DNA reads TGTGCCAGCAGCTTAGGTGATTTTACTGGCGGAGGTGAGCAGTTCTTC. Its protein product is CASSLGDFTGGGEQFF.

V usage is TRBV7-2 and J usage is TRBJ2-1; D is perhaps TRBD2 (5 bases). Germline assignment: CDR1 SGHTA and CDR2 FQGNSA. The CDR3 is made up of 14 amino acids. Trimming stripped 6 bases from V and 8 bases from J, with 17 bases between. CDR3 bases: TGTGCCAGCAGGTTGCCGGAGGTGGGCGATGAGCAGTTCTTC. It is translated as CASRLPEVGDEQFF.

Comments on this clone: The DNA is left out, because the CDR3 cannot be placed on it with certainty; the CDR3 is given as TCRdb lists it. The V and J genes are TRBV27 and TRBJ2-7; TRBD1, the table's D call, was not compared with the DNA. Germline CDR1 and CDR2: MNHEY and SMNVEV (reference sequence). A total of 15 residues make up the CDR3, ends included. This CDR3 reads CASSFLAGATYEQYF.

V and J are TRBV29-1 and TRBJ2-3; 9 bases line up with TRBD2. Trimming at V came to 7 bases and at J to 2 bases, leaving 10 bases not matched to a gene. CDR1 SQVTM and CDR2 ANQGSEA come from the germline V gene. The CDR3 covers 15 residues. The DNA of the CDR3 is TGCAGCGCCACTAGAGCGGGAGGCCCCACAGATACGCAGTATTTT. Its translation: CSATRAGGPTDTQYF.

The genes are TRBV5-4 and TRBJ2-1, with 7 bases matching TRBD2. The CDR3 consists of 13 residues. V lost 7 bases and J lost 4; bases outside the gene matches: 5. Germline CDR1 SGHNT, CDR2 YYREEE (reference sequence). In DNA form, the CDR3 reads TGTGCCAGCGGGCACGGGGGGTACAATGAGCAGTTCTTC. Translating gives CASGHGGYNEQFF.

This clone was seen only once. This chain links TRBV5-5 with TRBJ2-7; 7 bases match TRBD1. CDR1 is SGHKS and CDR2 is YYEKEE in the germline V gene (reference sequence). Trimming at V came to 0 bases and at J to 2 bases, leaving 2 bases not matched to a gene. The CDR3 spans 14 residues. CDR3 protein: CASSLGTGPYEQYF. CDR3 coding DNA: TGTGCCAGCAGCTTGGGGACAGGCCCCTACGAGCAGTACTTC. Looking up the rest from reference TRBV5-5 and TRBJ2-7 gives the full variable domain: DAGVTQSPTHLIKTRGQQVTLRCSPISGHKSVSWYQQVLGQGPQFIFQYYEKEERGRGNFPDRFSARQFPNYSSELNVNALLLGDSALYLCASSLGTGPYEQYFGPGTRLTVT.

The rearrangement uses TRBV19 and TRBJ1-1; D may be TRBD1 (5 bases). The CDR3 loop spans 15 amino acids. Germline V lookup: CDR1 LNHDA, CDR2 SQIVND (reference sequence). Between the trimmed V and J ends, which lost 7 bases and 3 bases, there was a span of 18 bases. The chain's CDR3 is CASNRLGTGYTEAFF. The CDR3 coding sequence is TGTGCCAGTAACCGACTAGGGACCGGGTACACTGAAGCTTTCTTT.

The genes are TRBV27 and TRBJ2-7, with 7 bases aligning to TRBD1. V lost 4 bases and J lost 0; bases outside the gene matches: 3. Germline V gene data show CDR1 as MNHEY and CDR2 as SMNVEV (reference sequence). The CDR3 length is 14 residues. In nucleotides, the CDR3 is TGTGCCAGCAGTTCCGACAGGGTCTCCTACGAGCAGTACTTC. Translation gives CASSSDRVSYEQYF.

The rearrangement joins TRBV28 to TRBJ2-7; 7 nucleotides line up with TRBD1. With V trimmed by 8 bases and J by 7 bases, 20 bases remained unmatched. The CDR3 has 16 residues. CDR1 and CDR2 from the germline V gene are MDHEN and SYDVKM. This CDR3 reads CASQGLRDRRAGEQYF. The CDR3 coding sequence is TGTGCCAGCCAAGGCCTCCGGGACAGAAGAGCCGGGGAGCAGTACTTC. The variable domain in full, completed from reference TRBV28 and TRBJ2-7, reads DVKVTQSSRYLVKRTGEKVFLECVQDMDHENMFWYRQDPGLGLRLIYFSYDVKMKEKGDIPEGYSVSREKKERFSLILESASTNQTSMYLCASQGLRDRRAGEQYFGPGTRLTVT.

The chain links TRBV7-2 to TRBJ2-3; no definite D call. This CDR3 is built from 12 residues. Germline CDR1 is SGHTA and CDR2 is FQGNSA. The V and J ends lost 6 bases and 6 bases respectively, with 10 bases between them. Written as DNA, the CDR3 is TGTGCCAGCAGTAAAACTAAGGATACGCAGTATTTT. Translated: CASSKTKDTQYF.

The CDR3 nucleotides are TGCAGCGCCATATCCGGGACAGGGGGTACTAACTATGGCTACACCTTC. It translates to CSAISGTGGTNYGYTF. This chain links TRBV29-1 with TRBJ1-2; 11 nucleotides line up with TRBD1. Germline V gene sequence: CDR1 SQVTM, CDR2 ANQGSEA. Germline trimming cut 7 bases from V and 0 bases from J; bases unmatched to any gene: 10. This CDR3 is built from 16 residues.

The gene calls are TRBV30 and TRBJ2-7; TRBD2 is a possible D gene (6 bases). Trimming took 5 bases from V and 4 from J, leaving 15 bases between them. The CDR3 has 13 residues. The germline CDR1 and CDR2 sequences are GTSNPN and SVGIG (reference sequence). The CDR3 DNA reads TGTGCCTGGTCCGTCGGGGCGGGGTACGAGCAGTACTTC. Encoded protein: CAWSVGAGYEQYF.

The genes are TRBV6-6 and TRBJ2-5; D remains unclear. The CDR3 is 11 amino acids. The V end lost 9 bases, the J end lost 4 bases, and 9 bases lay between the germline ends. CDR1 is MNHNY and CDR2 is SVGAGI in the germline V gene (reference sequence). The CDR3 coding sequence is TGTGCCAGTTCCCCGTCAGAGACCCAGTACTTC. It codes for CASSPSETQYF.

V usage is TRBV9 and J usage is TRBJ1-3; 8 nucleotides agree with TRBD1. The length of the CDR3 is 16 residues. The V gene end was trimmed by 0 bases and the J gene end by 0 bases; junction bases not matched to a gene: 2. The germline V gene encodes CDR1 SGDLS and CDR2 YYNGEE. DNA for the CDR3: TGTGCCAGCAGCGTAGGACAGGGGATCTCTGGAAACACCATATATTTT. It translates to CASSVGQGISGNTIYF.

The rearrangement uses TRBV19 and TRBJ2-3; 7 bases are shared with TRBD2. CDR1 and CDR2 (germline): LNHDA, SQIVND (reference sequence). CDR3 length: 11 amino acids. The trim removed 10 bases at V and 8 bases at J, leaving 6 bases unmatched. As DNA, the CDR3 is TGTGCCACCCTACTAGCGAGTACGCAGTATTTT. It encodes CATLLASTQYF.

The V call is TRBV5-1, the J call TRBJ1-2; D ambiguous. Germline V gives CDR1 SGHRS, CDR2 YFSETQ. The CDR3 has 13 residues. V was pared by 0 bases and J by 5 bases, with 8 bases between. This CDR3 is CASSLAGEYGYTF. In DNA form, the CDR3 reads TGCGCCAGCAGCTTGGCCGGAGAATATGGCTACACCTTC.